This TCR beta chain was sequenced for a study of control samples from healthy donors and cancer patients. With 4 bases clipped from V and 4 bases from J, the junction kept 7 bases outside the gene matches. Germline V gene sequence: CDR1 LGHNA, CDR2 YNFKEQ. There are 18 residues in the CDR3. Sequencing used immunoSEQ multiplex PCR; TCRdb keeps in-frame clones, though not all of them. Of about 150,000 clones in the sample, roughly 88% are singletons; the top ten hold approximately 1.8%. This sequence joins TRBV4-2 and TRBJ2-1, with 16 nucleotides matching TRBD2. The specimen sequenced was blood. The TCR sequence derives from a young man in good health. This chain's CDR3 is CASSPGTSGGANYNEQFF. The CDR3 DNA is TGTGCCAGCAGCCCCGGGACTAGCGGGGGGGCCAATTACAATGAGCAGTTCTTC.